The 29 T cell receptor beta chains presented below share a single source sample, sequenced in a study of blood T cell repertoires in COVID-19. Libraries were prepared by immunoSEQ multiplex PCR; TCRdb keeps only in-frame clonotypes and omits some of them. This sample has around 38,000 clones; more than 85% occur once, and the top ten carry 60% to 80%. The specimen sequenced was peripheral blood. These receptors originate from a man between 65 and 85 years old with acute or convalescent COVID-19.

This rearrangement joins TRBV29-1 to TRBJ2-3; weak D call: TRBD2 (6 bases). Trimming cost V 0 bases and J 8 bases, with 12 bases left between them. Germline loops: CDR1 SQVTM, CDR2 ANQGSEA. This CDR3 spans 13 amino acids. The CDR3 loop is CSVEDQGGVTQYF. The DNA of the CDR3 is TGCAGCGTTGAAGATCAAGGAGGGGTTACGCAGTATTTT.

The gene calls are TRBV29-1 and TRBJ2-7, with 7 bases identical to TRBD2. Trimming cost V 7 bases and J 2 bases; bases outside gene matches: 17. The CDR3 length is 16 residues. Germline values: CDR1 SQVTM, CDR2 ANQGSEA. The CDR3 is CSALGGSANRAYEQYF. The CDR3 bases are TGCAGCGCCCTGGGGGGGAGCGCTAATAGAGCCTACGAGCAGTACTTC.

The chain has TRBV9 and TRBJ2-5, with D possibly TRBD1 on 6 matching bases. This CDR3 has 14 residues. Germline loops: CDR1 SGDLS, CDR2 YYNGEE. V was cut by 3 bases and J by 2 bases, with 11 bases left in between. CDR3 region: CASSAGTSQETQYF. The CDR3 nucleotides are TGTGCCAGCAGCGCCGGGACATCACAAGAGACCCAGTACTTC. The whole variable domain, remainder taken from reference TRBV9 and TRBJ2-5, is DSGVTQTPKHLITATGQRVTLRCSPRSGDLSVYWYQQSLDQGLQFLIQYYNGEERAKGNILERFSAQQFPDLHSELNLSSLELGDSALYFCASSAGTSQETQYFGPGTRLLVL.

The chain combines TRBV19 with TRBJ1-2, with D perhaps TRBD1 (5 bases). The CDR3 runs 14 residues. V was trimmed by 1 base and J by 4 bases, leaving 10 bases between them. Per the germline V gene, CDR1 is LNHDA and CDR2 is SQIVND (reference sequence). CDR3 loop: CASSIGQGLYGYTF. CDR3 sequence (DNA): TGTGCCAGTAGTATAGGGCAGGGACTCTATGGCTACACCTTC.

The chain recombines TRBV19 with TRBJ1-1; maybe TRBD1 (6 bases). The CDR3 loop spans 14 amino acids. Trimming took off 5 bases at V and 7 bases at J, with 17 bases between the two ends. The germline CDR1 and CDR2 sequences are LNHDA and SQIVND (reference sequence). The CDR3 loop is CASSPRGLRGEAFF. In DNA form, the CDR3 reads TGTGCCAGTAGTCCGAGGGGTCTCAGGGGTGAAGCTTTCTTT.

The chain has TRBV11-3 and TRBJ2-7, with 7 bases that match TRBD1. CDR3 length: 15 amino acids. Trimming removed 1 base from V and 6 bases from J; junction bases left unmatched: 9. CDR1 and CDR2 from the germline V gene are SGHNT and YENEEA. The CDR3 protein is CASSLGDSLGLEQYF. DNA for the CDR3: TGTGCCAGCAGCTTAGGGGACAGTCTGGGGCTCGAGCAGTACTTC.

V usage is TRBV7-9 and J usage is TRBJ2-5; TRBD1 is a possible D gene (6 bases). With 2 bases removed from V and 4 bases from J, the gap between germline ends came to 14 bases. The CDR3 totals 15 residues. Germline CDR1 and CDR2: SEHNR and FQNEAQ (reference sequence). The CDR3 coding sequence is TGTGCCAGCAGCTTACCAGGGGTTCCCCCAGAGACCCAGTACTTC. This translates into CASSLPGVPPETQYF.

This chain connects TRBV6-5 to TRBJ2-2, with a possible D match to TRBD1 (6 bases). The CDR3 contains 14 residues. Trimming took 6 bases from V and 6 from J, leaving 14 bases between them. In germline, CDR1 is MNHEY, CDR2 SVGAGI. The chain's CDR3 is CASSNRAEAGELFF. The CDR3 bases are TGTGCCAGCAGCAACAGGGCCGAGGCCGGGGAGCTGTTTTTT.

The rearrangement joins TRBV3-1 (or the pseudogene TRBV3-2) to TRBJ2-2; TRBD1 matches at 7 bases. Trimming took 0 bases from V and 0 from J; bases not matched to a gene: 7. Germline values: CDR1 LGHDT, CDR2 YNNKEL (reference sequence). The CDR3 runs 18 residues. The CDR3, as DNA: TGTGCCAGCAGCCAAGAATGGCTCCAGGGGGCGAACACCGGGGAGCTGTTTTTT. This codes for CASSQEWLQGANTGELFF.

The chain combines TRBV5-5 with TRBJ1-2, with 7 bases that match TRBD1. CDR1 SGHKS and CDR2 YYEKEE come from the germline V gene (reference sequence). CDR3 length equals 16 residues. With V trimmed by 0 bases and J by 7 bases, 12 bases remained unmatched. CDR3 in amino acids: CASSLAGTARSFGYTF. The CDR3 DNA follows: TGTGCCAGCAGCTTGGCTGGGACAGCGAGATCATTTGGCTACACCTTC.

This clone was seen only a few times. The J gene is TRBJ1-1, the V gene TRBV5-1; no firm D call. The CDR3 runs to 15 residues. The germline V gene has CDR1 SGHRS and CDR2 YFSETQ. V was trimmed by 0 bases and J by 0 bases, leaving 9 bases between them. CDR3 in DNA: TGCGCCAGCAGCTTGGGGGCAGATATGAACACTGAAGCTTTCTTT. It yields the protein CASSLGADMNTEAFF.

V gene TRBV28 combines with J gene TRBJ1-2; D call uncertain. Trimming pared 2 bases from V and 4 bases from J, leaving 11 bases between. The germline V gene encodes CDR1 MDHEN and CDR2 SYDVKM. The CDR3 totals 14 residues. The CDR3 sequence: CASSLVQEGYGYTF. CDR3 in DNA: TGTGCCAGCAGTTTAGTTCAGGAGGGCTATGGCTACACCTTC.

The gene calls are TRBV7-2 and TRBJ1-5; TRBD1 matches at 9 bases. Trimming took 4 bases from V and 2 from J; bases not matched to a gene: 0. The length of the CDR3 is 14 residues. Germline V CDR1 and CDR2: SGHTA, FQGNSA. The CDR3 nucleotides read TGTGCCAGCAGCTGGACAGGGGGCAATCAGCCCCAGCATTTT. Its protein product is CASSWTGGNQPQHF.

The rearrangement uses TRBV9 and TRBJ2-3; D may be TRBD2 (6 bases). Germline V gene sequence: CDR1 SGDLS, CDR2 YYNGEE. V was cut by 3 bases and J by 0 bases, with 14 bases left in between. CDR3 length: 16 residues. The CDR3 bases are TGTGCCAGCAGCGCCAGTGCGGGAACTAGCACAGATACGCAGTATTTT. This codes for CASSASAGTSTDTQYF.

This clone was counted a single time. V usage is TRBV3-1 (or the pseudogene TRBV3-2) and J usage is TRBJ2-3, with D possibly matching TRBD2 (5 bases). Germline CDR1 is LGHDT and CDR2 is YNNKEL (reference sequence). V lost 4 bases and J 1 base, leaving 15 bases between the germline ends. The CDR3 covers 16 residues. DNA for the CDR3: TGTGCCAGCAGCCCAGAGCGGTCAGTTGGCACAGATACGCAGTATTTT. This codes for CASSPERSVGTDTQYF.

In nucleotides, the CDR3 is TGTGCCAGCAGCCTGGGGCAGGACTATAATTCACCCCTCCACTTT. It codes for CASSLGQDYNSPLHF. This chain uses TRBV16 with TRBJ1-6, with D perhaps matching TRBD1 (5 bases). CDR3 size: 15 residues. V lost 4 bases to trimming and J lost 3 bases, with 10 bases between them. In germline, CDR1 is KGHSY, CDR2 FQNENV.

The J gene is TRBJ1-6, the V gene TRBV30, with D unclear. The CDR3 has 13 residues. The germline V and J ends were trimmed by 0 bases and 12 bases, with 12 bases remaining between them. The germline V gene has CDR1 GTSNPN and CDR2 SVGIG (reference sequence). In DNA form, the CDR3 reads TGTGCCTGGAGTGTCGTCGGGAGGGAACCCCTCCACTTT. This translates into CAWSVVGREPLHF.

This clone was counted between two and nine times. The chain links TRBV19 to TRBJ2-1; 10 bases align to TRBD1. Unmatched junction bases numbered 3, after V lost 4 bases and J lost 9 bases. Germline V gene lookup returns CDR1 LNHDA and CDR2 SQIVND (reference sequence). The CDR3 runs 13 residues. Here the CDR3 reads CASSRGQGTEQFF. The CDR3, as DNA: TGTGCCAGTAGTAGGGGACAGGGGACTGAGCAGTTCTTC.

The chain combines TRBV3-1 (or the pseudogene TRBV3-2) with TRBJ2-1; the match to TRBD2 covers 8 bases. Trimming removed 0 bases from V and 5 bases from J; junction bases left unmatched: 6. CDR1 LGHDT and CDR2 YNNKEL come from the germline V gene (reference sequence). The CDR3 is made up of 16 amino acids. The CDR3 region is CASSQDRGLDHNEQFF. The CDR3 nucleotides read TGTGCCAGCAGCCAAGATAGGGGACTAGACCACAATGAGCAGTTCTTC.

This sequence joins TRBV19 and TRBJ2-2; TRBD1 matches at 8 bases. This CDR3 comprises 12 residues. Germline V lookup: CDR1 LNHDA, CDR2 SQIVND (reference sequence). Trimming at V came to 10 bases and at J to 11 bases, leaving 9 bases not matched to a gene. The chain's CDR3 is CAIHIGQGELFF. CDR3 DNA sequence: TGTGCCATACACATCGGACAGGGCGAGCTGTTTTTT. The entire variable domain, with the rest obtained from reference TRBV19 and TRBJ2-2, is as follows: DGGITQSPKYLFRKEGQNVTLSCEQNLNHDAMYWYRQDPGQGLRLIYYSQIVNDFQKGDIAEGYSVSREKKESFPLTVTSAQKNPTAFYLCAIHIGQGELFFGEGSRLTVL.

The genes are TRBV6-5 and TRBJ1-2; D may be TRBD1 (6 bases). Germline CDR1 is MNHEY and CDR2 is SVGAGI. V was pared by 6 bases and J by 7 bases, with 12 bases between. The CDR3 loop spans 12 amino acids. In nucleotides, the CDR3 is TGTGCCAGCAGATTACAGGGATCTGGCTACACCTTC. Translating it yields CASRLQGSGYTF.

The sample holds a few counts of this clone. This chain's CDR3 is CASSQDHSSGYTF. CDR3 nucleotides: TGTGCCAGCAGCCAAGATCACAGCTCCGGCTACACCTTC. J is TRBJ1-2 and V is TRBV3-1 (or the pseudogene TRBV3-2); D ambiguous. CDR1 LGHDT and CDR2 YNNKEL come from the germline V gene (reference sequence). V was pared by 0 bases and J by 8 bases, with 10 bases between. The CDR3 length is 13 residues.

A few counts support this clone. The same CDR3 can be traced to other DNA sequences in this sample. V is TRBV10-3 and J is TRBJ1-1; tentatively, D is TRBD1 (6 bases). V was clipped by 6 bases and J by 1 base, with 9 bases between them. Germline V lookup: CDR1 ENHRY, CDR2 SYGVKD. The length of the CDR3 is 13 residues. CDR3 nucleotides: TGTGCCATCAGCCGACAGGAGAACACTGAAGCTTTCTTT. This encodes CAISRQENTEAFF.

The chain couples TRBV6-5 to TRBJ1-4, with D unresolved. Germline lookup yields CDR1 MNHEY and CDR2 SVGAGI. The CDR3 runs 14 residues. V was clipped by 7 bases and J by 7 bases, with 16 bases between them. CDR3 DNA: TGTGCCAGCACATCGGGTCCCCGCCGTGAAAAACTGTTTTTT. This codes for CASTSGPRREKLFF.

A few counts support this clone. CDR3 residues: CASSTRQHYEQYF. Here the CDR3 DNA reads TGTGCCAGCAGCACCCGACAGCACTACGAGCAGTACTTC. This chain uses TRBV7-2 with TRBJ2-7, with D possibly matching TRBD1 (5 bases). V lost 5 bases to trimming and J lost 3 bases, with 11 bases between them. The CDR3 is 13 residues long. Per germline, CDR1 SGHTA and CDR2 FQGNSA.

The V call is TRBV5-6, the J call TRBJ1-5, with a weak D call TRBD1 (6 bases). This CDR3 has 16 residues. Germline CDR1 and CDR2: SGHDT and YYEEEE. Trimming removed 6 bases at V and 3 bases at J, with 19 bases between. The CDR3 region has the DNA TGTGCCAGCAACATAGGGGGATGGGTAGACAATCAGCCCCAGCATTTT. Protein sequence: CASNIGGWVDNQPQHF.

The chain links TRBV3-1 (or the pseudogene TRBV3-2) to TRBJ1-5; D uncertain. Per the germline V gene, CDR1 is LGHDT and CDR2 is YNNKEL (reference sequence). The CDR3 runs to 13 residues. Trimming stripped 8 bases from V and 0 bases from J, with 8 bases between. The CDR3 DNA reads TGTGCCAGCGGTACAGATAGCAATCAGCCCCAGCATTTT. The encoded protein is CASGTDSNQPQHF.

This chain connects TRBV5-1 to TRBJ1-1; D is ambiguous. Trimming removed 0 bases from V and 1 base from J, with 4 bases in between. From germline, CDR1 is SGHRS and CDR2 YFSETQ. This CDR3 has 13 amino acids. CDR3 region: CASSLAQNTEAFF. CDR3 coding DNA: TGCGCCAGCAGCTTGGCCCAGAACACTGAAGCTTTCTTT.

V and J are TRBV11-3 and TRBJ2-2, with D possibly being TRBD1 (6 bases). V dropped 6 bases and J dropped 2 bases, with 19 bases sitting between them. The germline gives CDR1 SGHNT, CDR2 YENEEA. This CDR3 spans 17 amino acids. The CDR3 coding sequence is TGTGCCAGCAGTTGGTCATTAACAGGGCAAAACACCGGGGAGCTGTTTTTT. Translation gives CASSWSLTGQNTGELFF.